These 19 T cell receptor beta chains share one sample of origin, sequenced in a study of cytomegalovirus exposure and HLA in healthy donors. The PCR ran on 60 Vbeta and 13 Jbeta primers. Libraries were prepared by immunoSEQ multiplex PCR; TCRdb keeps only in-frame clonotypes and omits some of them. The sample has 60,000 to 80,000 clones, over 60% seen once. Specimen: PBMCs. These TCRs come from a woman aged 25 to 45 in good health and CMV-seronegative.

The gene calls are TRBV25-1 and TRBJ2-2; 9 bases are a match to TRBD1. CDR3 length: 14 residues. Trimming removed 11 bases from V and 6 bases from J; junction bases left unmatched: 10. CDR1 and CDR2 from the germline V gene are MGHDK and SYGVNS. CDR3 bases: TGTGCCGGGATCCGGGACAGGGAGTCCGGGGAGCTGTTTTTT. It translates to CAGIRDRESGELFF.

V gene TRBV7-2 combines with J gene TRBJ2-5; D is unresolved. With the DNA end fitting TRBJ2-7 better, the J assignment may be wrong. Germline V CDR1 and CDR2: SGHTA, FQGNSA. This CDR3 has 13 residues. The DNA of the CDR3 is TGTGCCAGCAGCTTAAGGAACAACTACGAGCAGTACTTC. Amino acids: CASSLRNNYEQYF.

The V and J genes are TRBV25-1 and TRBJ2-5; 11 bases match TRBD2. Germline V gene lookup returns CDR1 MGHDK and CDR2 SYGVNS. Trimming at V came to 6 bases and at J to 5 bases, leaving 5 bases not matched to a gene. This CDR3 contains 14 residues. Written as DNA, the CDR3 is TGTGCCAGCAGCCCTAGCGGGAGGTCCGAGACCCAGTACTTC. Amino acid sequence: CASSPSGRSETQYF.

This clone was seen a single time. The chain couples TRBV4-3 to TRBJ2-3; 7 positions agree with TRBD2. There are 15 residues in the CDR3. The junction had 4 bases not matched to a gene; V was cut back by 0 bases and J by 4 bases. Germline V gene sequence: CDR1 LGHNA, CDR2 YSLEER. The CDR3 nucleotides are TGCGCCAGCAGCCAAGACGGGAGGTCCGCAGATACGCAGTATTTT. Amino acid sequence: CASSQDGRSADTQYF.

This clone was counted a few times. The chain uses TRBV19 and TRBJ2-7, with TRBD1 matching over 7 bases. V was clipped by 8 bases and J by 0 bases; unmatched bases: 10. CDR1 is LNHDA and CDR2 is SQIVND in the germline V gene (reference sequence). This CDR3 spans 15 amino acids. CDR3 nucleotide sequence: TGTGCCAGTCCGAAGGGGACAGTGAGCTCCTACGAGCAGTACTTC. Translated: CASPKGTVSSYEQYF.

V usage is TRBV27 and J usage is TRBJ2-1; 13 bases are a match to TRBD2. Germline V gives CDR1 MNHEY, CDR2 SMNVEV (reference sequence). The CDR3 contains 15 residues. J was trimmed by 9 bases and V by 5 bases; bases with no gene match: 7. The CDR3, as DNA: TGTGCCAGCAGTCCCGGGACTAGCGGGGAGGGTGAGCAGTTCTTC. Translation: CASSPGTSGEGEQFF.

The gene calls are TRBV5-5 and TRBJ2-1; a weak D match, TRBD1 (6 bases). The CDR3 is 16 residues long. V was cut by 0 bases and J by 0 bases, with 10 bases left in between. CDR1 and CDR2 from the germline V gene are SGHKS and YYEKEE (reference sequence). The CDR3 is CASSLDRVSSYNEQFF. CDR3 nucleotides: TGTGCCAGCAGCTTGGACAGGGTAAGCTCCTACAATGAGCAGTTCTTC. The entire variable domain, with the rest obtained from reference TRBV5-5 and TRBJ2-1, is as follows: DAGVTQSPTHLIKTRGQQVTLRCSPISGHKSVSWYQQVLGQGPQFIFQYYEKEERGRGNFPDRFSARQFPNYSSELNVNALLLGDSALYLCASSLDRVSSYNEQFFGPGTRLTVL.

V is TRBV14 and J is TRBJ1-2; D not resolved. V lost 0 bases and J lost 0, with 8 bases in between. This CDR3 has 15 residues. The germline V gene has CDR1 SGHDN and CDR2 FVKESK. DNA of the CDR3: TGTGCCAGCAGCCAAGATCTAATTTCTAACTATGGCTACACCTTC. Translating gives CASSQDLISNYGYTF.

This clone is a singleton in its sample. V gene TRBV15 combines with J gene TRBJ2-1; 9 positions match TRBD2. CDR3 length equals 18 residues. V was clipped by 0 bases and J by 7 bases; unmatched bases: 13. Germline values: CDR1 LNHNV, CDR2 YYDKDF (reference sequence). The CDR3 DNA reads TGTGCCACCAGCAGAGATCTAGGGGCGGGAGGGCCCAGTAATGAGCAGTTCTTC. Translation: CATSRDLGAGGPSNEQFF.

This chain links TRBV30 with TRBJ2-2; 9 positions agree with TRBD1. CDR1 GTSNPN and CDR2 SVGIG come from the germline V gene (reference sequence). This CDR3 has 14 residues. V was clipped by 7 bases and J by 6 bases; unmatched bases: 9. CDR3 sequence reads: CASQGARFAGELFF. The DNA of the CDR3 is TGTGCCTCACAGGGGGCACGTTTCGCCGGGGAGCTGTTTTTT.

This clone was detected only a few times. The chain recombines TRBV28 with TRBJ1-2; 11 positions match TRBD1. This CDR3 is built from 14 residues. V was clipped by 5 bases and J by 8 bases; unmatched bases: 7. Germline V gives CDR1 MDHEN, CDR2 SYDVKM. CDR3 region: CASSPWTGGAGYTF. The CDR3 DNA reads as TGTGCCAGCAGTCCCTGGACAGGGGGCGCAGGCTACACCTTC.

The rearrangement joins TRBV9 to TRBJ1-1; TRBD1 matches 7 bases. Trimming took 1 base from V and 6 from J; bases not matched to a gene: 9. The CDR3 has 15 residues. The germline gives CDR1 SGDLS, CDR2 YYNGEE. CDR3 amino acids: CASSVIEDRTAEAFF. Written as DNA, the CDR3 is TGTGCCAGCAGCGTAATTGAGGACAGGACGGCTGAAGCTTTCTTT.

The chain recombines TRBV19 with TRBJ1-3; D uncertain. The CDR3 sequence is 13 residues long. Germline CDR1 is LNHDA and CDR2 is SQIVND (reference sequence). Trimming took off 6 bases at V and 0 bases at J, with 6 bases between the two ends. The CDR3, as DNA: TGTGCCAGTAGGCTCAGCTCTGGAAACACCATATATTTT. This codes for CASRLSSGNTIYF.

This clone was detected a few times. The chain combines TRBV28 with TRBJ1-2; D is undetermined. The germline V gene encodes CDR1 MDHEN and CDR2 SYDVKM. V lost 7 bases to trimming and J lost 6 bases, with 15 bases between them. The CDR3 extends over 13 amino acids. CDR3 residues: CASTLRGLNGYTF. Written as DNA, the CDR3 is TGTGCCAGCACCCTCCGGGGTCTTAATGGCTACACCTTC.

The chain is built from TRBV5-1 and TRBJ2-7; 11 bases fit TRBD2. CDR1 and CDR2 (germline): SGHRS, YFSETQ. The CDR3 is made up of 16 amino acids. After removal of 0 bases from V and 2 bases from J, the junction contained 4 bases not matched to a gene. The CDR3 loop reads CASSLATSGTPYEQYF. Written as DNA, the CDR3 is TGCGCCAGCAGCTTGGCGACTAGCGGGACCCCCTACGAGCAGTACTTC. Full variable domain (outside the CDR3, taken from reference TRBV5-1 and TRBJ2-7): KAGVTQTPRYLIKTRGQQVTLSCSPISGHRSVSWYQQTPGQGLQFLFEYFSETQRNKGNFPGRFSGRQFSNSRSEMNVSTLELGDSALYLCASSLATSGTPYEQYFGPGTRLTVT.

The genes are TRBV6-4 and TRBJ1-5; TRBD1 is a possible D gene (5 bases). Germline V lookup: CDR1 MRHNA, CDR2 SNTAGT. V was trimmed by 3 bases and J by 7 bases, leaving 13 bases between them. This CDR3 has 14 residues. The CDR3 sequence: CASSEGAGGQPQHF. The CDR3 DNA reads TGTGCCAGCAGTGAAGGGGCGGGAGGCCAGCCCCAGCATTTT.

The chain recombines TRBV29-1 with TRBJ1-2; D remains ambiguous. The CDR3 contains 14 residues. V was shortened by 0 bases and J by 3 bases, with 11 bases between the two germline ends. The germline V gene encodes CDR1 SQVTM and CDR2 ANQGSEA. The DNA of the CDR3 is TGCAGCGTTGAAGAGAACACCTCTCACTATGGCTACACCTTC. It is translated as CSVEENTSHYGYTF.

The chain combines TRBV4-1 with TRBJ1-2, with a possible D match to TRBD1 (6 bases). The germline V gene has CDR1 MGHRA and CDR2 YSYEKL. V lost 5 bases and J 8 bases, leaving 15 bases between the germline ends. There are 13 residues in the CDR3. Written as DNA, the CDR3 is TGCGCCAGCAGCTTAACCGGGACAAGGGGCTACACCTTC. Translated, it gives CASSLTGTRGYTF.

The rearrangement uses TRBV6-1 and TRBJ2-1; TRBD1 is a possible D gene (6 bases). The V gene lost 8 bases and the J gene lost 8 bases, with 16 bases spanning the gap. The CDR3 consists of 13 residues. From germline, CDR1 is MNHNS and CDR2 SASEGT. The CDR3 nucleotides are TGTGCCAGCCTCCGGGACACCCTCGATGAGCAGTTCTTC. Translating it yields CASLRDTLDEQFF.